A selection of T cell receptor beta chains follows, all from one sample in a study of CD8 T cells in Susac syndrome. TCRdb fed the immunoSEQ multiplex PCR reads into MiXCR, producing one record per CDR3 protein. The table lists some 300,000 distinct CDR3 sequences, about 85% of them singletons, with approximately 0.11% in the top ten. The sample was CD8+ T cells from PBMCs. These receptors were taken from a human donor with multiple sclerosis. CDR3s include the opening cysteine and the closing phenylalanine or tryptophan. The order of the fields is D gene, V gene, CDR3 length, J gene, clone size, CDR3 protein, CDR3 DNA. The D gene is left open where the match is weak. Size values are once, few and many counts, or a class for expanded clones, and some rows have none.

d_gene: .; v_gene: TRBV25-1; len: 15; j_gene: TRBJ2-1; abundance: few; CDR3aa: CASSGAGSSYNEQFF; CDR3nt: TGTGCCAGCAGTGGCGCGGGAAGCTCCTACAATGAGCAGTTCTTC
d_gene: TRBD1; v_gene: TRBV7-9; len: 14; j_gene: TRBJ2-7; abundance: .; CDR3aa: CASSLDRGHLEQYF; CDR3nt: TGTGCCAGCAGCTTAGACAGGGGGCACCTCGAGCAGTACTTC
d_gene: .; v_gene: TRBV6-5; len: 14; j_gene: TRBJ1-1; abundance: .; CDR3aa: CASSYPGTATEAFF; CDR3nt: TGTGCCAGCAGTTACCCCGGGACGGCAACTGAAGCTTTCTTT
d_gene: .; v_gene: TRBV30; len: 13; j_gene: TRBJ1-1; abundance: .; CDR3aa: CAWSGVRTTEAFF; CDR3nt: TGTGCCTGGAGTGGAGTTAGAACAACTGAAGCTTTCTTT
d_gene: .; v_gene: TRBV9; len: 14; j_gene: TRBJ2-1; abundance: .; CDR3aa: CASSVEGLNNEQFF; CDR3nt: TGTGCCAGCAGCGTAGAGGGGCTAAACAATGAGCAGTTCTTC
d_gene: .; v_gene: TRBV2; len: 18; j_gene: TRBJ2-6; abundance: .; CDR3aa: CASRGAGQFRSGANVLTF; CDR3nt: TGTGCCAGCCGGGGGGCGGGACAGTTCCGCTCTGGGGCCAACGTCCTGACTTTC
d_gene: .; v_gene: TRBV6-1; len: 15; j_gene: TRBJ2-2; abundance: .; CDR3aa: CASSDWRMNTGELFF; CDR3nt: TGTGCCAGCAGTGATTGGCGAATGAACACCGGGGAGCTGTTTTTT
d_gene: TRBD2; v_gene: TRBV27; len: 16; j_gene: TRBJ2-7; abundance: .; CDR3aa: CASTLSSGTKPYEQYF; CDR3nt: TGTGCCAGCACCTTGTCTAGCGGGACCAAACCCTACGAGCAGTACTTC
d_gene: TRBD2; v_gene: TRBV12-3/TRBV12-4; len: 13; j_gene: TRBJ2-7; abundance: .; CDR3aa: CASRPSGSYEQYF; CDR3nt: TGTGCCAGCAGACCTAGCGGGAGCTACGAGCAGTACTTC
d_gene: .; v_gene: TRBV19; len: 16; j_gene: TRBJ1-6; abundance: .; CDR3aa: CASMSVLSSYNSPLHF; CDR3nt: TGTGCCAGTATGTCGGTTTTGAGCTCCTATAATTCACCCCTCCACTTT
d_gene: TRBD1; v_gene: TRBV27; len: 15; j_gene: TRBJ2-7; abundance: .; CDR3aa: CASSSRDRVDYEQYF; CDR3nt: TGTGCCAGCAGTTCCCGGGACAGGGTAGATTACGAGCAGTACTTC
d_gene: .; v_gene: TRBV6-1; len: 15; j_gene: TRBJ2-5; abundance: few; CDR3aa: CASRDNSGTAGAQYF; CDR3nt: TGTGCCAGCAGGGACAATTCCGGGACAGCGGGGGCCCAGTACTTC
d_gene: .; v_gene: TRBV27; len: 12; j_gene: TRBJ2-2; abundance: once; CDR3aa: CASSQGFGELFF; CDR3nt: TGTGCCAGCAGCCAGGGCTTCGGGGAGCTGTTTTTT
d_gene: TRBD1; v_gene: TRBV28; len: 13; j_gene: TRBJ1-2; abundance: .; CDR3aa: CASSSGTGNGYTF; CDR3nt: TGTGCCAGCAGTTCTGGGACAGGGAATGGCTACACCTTC
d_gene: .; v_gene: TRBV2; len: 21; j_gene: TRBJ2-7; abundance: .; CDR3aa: CALRPRSHPIPHQVDGYEQYF; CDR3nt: TGTGCCTTAAGGCCCCGGAGCCACCCTATCCCGCACCAGGTGGACGGCTACGAGCAGTACTTC
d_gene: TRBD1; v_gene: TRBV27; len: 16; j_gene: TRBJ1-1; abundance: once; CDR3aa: CASSLLPQGGDTEAFF; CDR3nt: TGTGCCAGCAGTTTACTCCCCCAGGGGGGAGACACTGAAGCTTTCTTT
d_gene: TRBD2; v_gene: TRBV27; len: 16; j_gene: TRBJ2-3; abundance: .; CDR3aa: CASSHLLAGGPDTQYF; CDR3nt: TGTGCCAGCAGCCATCTACTAGCGGGAGGTCCAGATACGCAGTATTTT
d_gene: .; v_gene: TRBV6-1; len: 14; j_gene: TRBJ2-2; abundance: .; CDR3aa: CASSLGANTGELFF; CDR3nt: TGTGCCAGCAGTTTGGGGGCGAACACCGGGGAGCTGTTTTTT
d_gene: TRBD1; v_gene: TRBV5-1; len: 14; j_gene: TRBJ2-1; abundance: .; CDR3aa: CASSYRGPLSEQFF; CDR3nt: TGCGCCAGCAGTTACAGGGGGCCTCTCAGTGAGCAGTTCTTC
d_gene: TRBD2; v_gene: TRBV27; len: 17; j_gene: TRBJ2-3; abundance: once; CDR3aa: CASGWTSGTPSTDTQYF; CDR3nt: TGTGCCAGCGGATGGACTAGCGGCACACCTAGCACAGATACGCAGTATTTT
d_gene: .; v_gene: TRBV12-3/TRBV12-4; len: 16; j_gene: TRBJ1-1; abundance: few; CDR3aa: CASSLGQAFMNTEAFF; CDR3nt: TGTGCCAGCAGTTTAGGGCAGGCCTTTATGAACACTGAAGCTTTCTTT